Each of the 27 T cell receptor beta chains below was sequenced from the same sample in a study of STAT5B mutations in CD4+ large granular lymphocyte leukemia. The data were produced by immunoSEQ multiplex PCR, yet TCRdb's version contains in-frame clones alone and is incomplete. The table includes 35,000 to 40,000 clones, around 80% detected once. Sequencing used CD4+ T cells from blood buffy coats. These receptors all stem from a human donor in good health.

For the CDR3, the DNA is TGTGCCATCAGATGGGACAGTGAGGGAGCCTACGAGCAGTACTTC. Protein sequence: CAIRWDSEGAYEQYF. The rearrangement joins TRBV10-3 to TRBJ2-7; 7 bases fit TRBD1. This CDR3 comprises 15 residues. V trimming: 6 bases; J trimming: 2 bases; junction bases outside the gene matches: 10. The germline V gene has CDR1 ENHRY and CDR2 SYGVKD.

V usage is TRBV7-3 and J usage is TRBJ2-7; TRBD1 or TRBD2 may be the D gene (5 bases each). Germline V gene data show CDR1 as SGHTA and CDR2 as FQGTGA. Trimming took 4 bases from V and 2 from J, leaving 12 bases between them. The CDR3 has 14 residues. The DNA of the CDR3 is TGTGCCAGCAGCTCCCCGGGACCGCCCTACGAGCAGTACTTC. Encoded protein: CASSSPGPPYEQYF.

The rearrangement links TRBV7-2 to TRBJ2-4; 7 bases align to TRBD1. The trim removed 6 bases at V and 11 bases at J, leaving 7 bases unmatched. CDR3 length equals 12 residues. CDR1 and CDR2 from the germline V gene are SGHTA and FQGNSA. The CDR3 DNA reads as TGTGCCAGCAGGGGACAGCTCAACGTTCAGTACTTC. Its translation: CASRGQLNVQYF.

Written as DNA, the CDR3 is TGTGCCAGCAGCCCCCCGTCCGAGAGCTCCTACAATGAGCAGTTCTTC. Translated: CASSPPSESSYNEQFF. The V and J genes are TRBV7-9 and TRBJ2-1; D remains ambiguous. The CDR3 runs to 16 residues. The V end was cut by 5 bases, the J end by 0 bases, with 14 bases between. Germline V gene sequence: CDR1 SEHNR, CDR2 FQNEAQ (reference sequence).

The V and J genes are TRBV14 and TRBJ2-5, with 11 bases matching TRBD1. The germline V gene has CDR1 SGHDN and CDR2 FVKESK. CDR3 length: 13 amino acids. J gave up 7 bases and V 4 bases, and 2 bases lay outside the gene matches. Here the CDR3 DNA reads TGTGCCAGCAGCCTGGGGACAGGGGGGACCCAGTACTTC. Amino acid sequence: CASSLGTGGTQYF.

The V call is TRBV11-2, the J call TRBJ1-4, with 8 bases identical to TRBD1. The CDR3 extends over 16 amino acids. V dropped 1 base and J dropped 6; count of bases not matched to a gene: 7. Germline CDR1 reads SGHAT; CDR2 reads FQNNGV. The CDR3 sequence: CASSLGPGTGHEKLFF. The CDR3 nucleotides read TGTGCCAGCAGCTTAGGCCCCGGGACAGGTCATGAAAAACTGTTTTTT.

This chain uses TRBV5-4 with TRBJ2-7; perhaps D is TRBD1 or TRBD2 (5 bases each). The ends were cut back, 4 bases at V and 5 bases at J, with 16 bases in the middle. Germline V gene data show CDR1 as SGHNT and CDR2 as YYREEE (reference sequence). There are 14 residues in the CDR3. The CDR3 is CASSKPGPKDEQYF. In DNA form, the CDR3 reads TGTGCCAGCAGCAAACCGGGACCAAAGGACGAGCAGTACTTC.

This clone was picked up a small number of times. This rearrangement joins TRBV7-3 to TRBJ1-1; no reliable D call. Per the germline V gene, CDR1 is SGHTA and CDR2 is FQGTGA. The CDR3 covers 13 residues. Trimming took off 5 bases at V and 1 base at J, with 8 bases between the two ends. CDR3 protein: CASSIDGNTEAFF. In DNA, the CDR3 is TGTGCCAGCAGCATCGACGGGAACACTGAAGCTTTCTTT.

J is TRBJ2-7 and V is TRBV2, with TRBD1 as a possible D gene (5 bases). Germline CDR1 SNHLY, CDR2 FYNNEI. Trimming left V 3 bases short and J 2 bases short, with 20 bases between. The CDR3 covers 17 residues. The CDR3 protein is CASSDGAGSIRAYEQYF. CDR3 in DNA: TGTGCCAGCAGTGATGGGGCAGGGTCAATAAGGGCCTACGAGCAGTACTTC. Full variable domain (rest looked up from reference TRBV2 and TRBJ2-7): EPEVTQTPSHQVTQMGQEVILRCVPISNHLYFYWYRQILGQKVEFLVSFYNNEISEKSEIFDDQFSVERPDGSNFTLKIRSTKLEDSAMYFCASSDGAGSIRAYEQYFGPGTRLTVT.

This rearrangement joins TRBV7-2 to TRBJ2-7, with TRBD2 matching over 10 bases. Germline-derived CDR1 and CDR2 are SGHTA and FQGNSA. CDR3 length: 16 amino acids. V was pared by 5 bases and J by 6 bases, with 13 bases of the junction left unmatched. The CDR3 region has the DNA TGTGCCAGCAGCAGGGGGGAACTAGCGGGATTTGGCGAGCAGTACTTC. Translation gives CASSRGELAGFGEQYF.

The chain joins TRBV19 to TRBJ1-3; D gene ambiguous. Germline V gene data show CDR1 as LNHDA and CDR2 as SQIVND (reference sequence). V lost 3 bases and J lost 4, with 13 bases in between. The length of the CDR3 is 15 residues. CDR3 nucleotides: TGTGCCAGTAGTATTTATGCCCGGGGAGGAAACACCATATATTTT. This sequence encodes CASSIYARGGNTIYF.

The chain's CDR3 is CASSEGGKGEGAFF. In nucleotides, the CDR3 is TGTGCCAGCAGTGAGGGGGGGAAAGGGGAGGGAGCTTTCTTT. V is TRBV25-1 and J is TRBJ1-1, with D possibly TRBD1 on 5 matching bases. The CDR3 spans 14 residues. The germline V gene has CDR1 MGHDK and CDR2 SYGVNS. Trimming removed 3 bases from V and 10 bases from J, with 18 bases in between.

The chain carries TRBV5-1 and TRBJ2-1; D might be TRBD1 (5 bases). CDR3 length: 14 residues. The V end lost 2 bases, the J end lost 2 bases, and 8 bases lay between the germline ends. Germline V gene data show CDR1 as SGHRS and CDR2 as YFSETQ. DNA for the CDR3: TGCGCCAGCAGCTTAGCCAGGGCCTACAATGAGCAGTTCTTC. As protein: CASSLARAYNEQFF. Full variable domain (missing parts from reference TRBV5-1 and TRBJ2-1): KAGVTQTPRYLIKTRGQQVTLSCSPISGHRSVSWYQQTPGQGLQFLFEYFSETQRNKGNFPGRFSGRQFSNSRSEMNVSTLELGDSALYLCASSLARAYNEQFFGPGTRLTVL.

The rearrangement joins TRBV18 to TRBJ1-1; TRBD1 aligns across 9 bases. CDR3 length equals 14 residues. Trimming at V came to 6 bases and at J to 7 bases, leaving 9 bases not matched to a gene. Germline V gene lookup returns CDR1 KGHSH and CDR2 LQKENI. The CDR3 is CASSPDRGANEAFF. The CDR3 DNA is TGTGCCAGCTCGCCGGACAGGGGCGCTAATGAAGCTTTCTTT.

As to this clone: One junction end disagrees with the germline gene, perhaps due to a read error. The chain joins TRBV4-3 to TRBJ1-3, with D perhaps matching TRBD1 (5 bases). Germline V gene data show CDR1 as LGHNA and CDR2 as YSLEER. The CDR3 totals 14 residues. CDR3 amino acids: CASSQGASGNTIYF. The DNA of the CDR3 is TGCGCCAGCAGTCAAGGGGCATCCGGAAACACCATATATTTT.

V and J are TRBV10-3 and TRBJ2-5, with 8 bases identical to TRBD1. Germline V lookup: CDR1 ENHRY, CDR2 SYGVKD. Trimming cost V 7 bases and J 5 bases; bases outside gene matches: 6. This CDR3 spans 13 amino acids. The CDR3 protein is CAIKKDRAETQYF. The DNA for the CDR3 is TGTGCCATCAAGAAGGACAGGGCGGAGACCCAGTACTTC.

There are a few counts of this clone. J is TRBJ1-2 and V is TRBV7-9; D is undetermined. This CDR3 has 16 residues. The V end lost 0 bases, the J end lost 2 bases, and 13 bases lay between the germline ends. CDR1 and CDR2 (germline): SEHNR, FQNEAQ (reference sequence). The CDR3 loop is CASSLAAVGSNYGYTF. DNA for the CDR3: TGTGCCAGCAGCTTAGCGGCGGTCGGATCCAACTATGGCTACACCTTC.

This chain uses TRBV27 with TRBJ1-4; 7 bases fit TRBD1. This CDR3 region has 18 residues. Germline lookup yields CDR1 MNHEY and CDR2 SMNVEV (reference sequence). J lost 3 bases, V lost 5 bases, and 15 bases had no gene match. The CDR3 loop reads CASSRKAAGGFANEKLFF. In nucleotides, the CDR3 is TGTGCCAGCAGTCGCAAGGCAGCAGGGGGATTTGCTAATGAAAAACTGTTTTTT. The variable domain in full, with the rest retrieved from reference TRBV27 and TRBJ1-4, is EAQVTQNPRYLITVTGKKLTVTCSQNMNHEYMSWYRQDPGLGLRQIYYSMNVEVTDKGDVPEGYKVSRKEKRNFPLILESPSPNQTSLYFCASSRKAAGGFANEKLFFGSGTQLSVL.

This clone has more than one count but fewer than ten. The chain carries TRBV25-1 and TRBJ1-2; D is ambiguous. The CDR3 loop spans 13 amino acids. Germline-derived CDR1 and CDR2 are MGHDK and SYGVNS. Deletions cut 5 bases from V and 0 bases from J, with 7 bases between. CDR3 nucleotides: TGTGCCAGCAGTTCAGGACCTAACTATGGCTACACCTTC. It translates to CASSSGPNYGYTF.

The V gene is TRBV11-2, the J gene TRBJ2-7; TRBD1 matches 7 bases. Trimming took 5 bases from V and 3 from J; bases not matched to a gene: 7. This CDR3 spans 14 amino acids. CDR1 is SGHAT and CDR2 is FQNNGV in the germline V gene. CDR3 region: CASSADRVGYEQYF. CDR3 sequence (DNA): TGTGCCAGCAGCGCAGACAGGGTTGGCTACGAGCAGTACTTC.

The chain employs TRBV7-9 and TRBJ2-3; a weak D match, TRBD2 (6 bases). The CDR3 runs 14 residues. The germline V and J ends were trimmed by 7 bases and 1 base, with 12 bases remaining between them. The germline V gene encodes CDR1 SEHNR and CDR2 FQNEAQ (reference sequence). CDR3 coding DNA: TGTGCCAGCATCACGGGCGGGGGCACAGATACGCAGTATTTT. Translated, it gives CASITGGGTDTQYF.

This rearrangement joins TRBV27 to TRBJ1-2; D remains unclear. The CDR3 contains 15 residues. Germline V gene data show CDR1 as MNHEY and CDR2 as SMNVEV (reference sequence). V lost 5 bases to trimming and J lost 8 bases, with 21 bases between them. The CDR3 spells CASSPQAYRVRGYTF. CDR3 nucleotides: TGTGCCAGCAGTCCCCAGGCGTATCGGGTGAGAGGCTACACCTTC.

The rearrangement uses TRBV5-5 and TRBJ1-2, with TRBD1 as a possible D gene (5 bases). The V gene lost 4 bases and the J gene lost 8 bases, with 18 bases spanning the gap. The CDR3 covers 14 residues. Germline loops: CDR1 SGHKS, CDR2 YYEKEE (reference sequence). As DNA, the CDR3 is TGTGCCAGCAGCGTGGGACCGCTAGTATTCGGCTACACCTTC. Translating it yields CASSVGPLVFGYTF.

The CDR3 coding sequence is TGTGCCAGTAGTCCCCGGACAGGATTTCTTGGCTACACCTTC. Its translation: CASSPRTGFLGYTF. The chain recombines TRBV19 with TRBJ1-2, with TRBD1 identical over 7 bases. This CDR3 region has 14 residues. Trimming removed 5 bases from V and 7 bases from J; junction bases left unmatched: 10. Germline V gene data show CDR1 as LNHDA and CDR2 as SQIVND (reference sequence).

Regarding this clone: Other DNA sequences within the sample encode an identical CDR3. The chain couples TRBV18 to TRBJ2-6; D may be TRBD1 or TRBD2 (6 bases each). Germline V gene lookup returns CDR1 KGHSH and CDR2 LQKENI. CDR3 length equals 15 residues. Between the trimmed V and J ends, which lost 6 bases and 1 base, there was a span of 10 bases. CDR3 DNA sequence: TGTGCCAGCTCCCTAGGGGGGTCTGGGGCCAACGTCCTGACTTTC. Its protein is CASSLGGSGANVLTF.

This CDR3 reads CASWRDGSYEQYF. In nucleotides, the CDR3 is TGTGCCAGCTGGAGAGACGGCTCCTACGAGCAGTACTTC. The chain carries TRBV6-6 and TRBJ2-7; D remains ambiguous. Trimming shortened V by 8 bases and J by 0 bases, and 11 bases separated the two germline ends. This CDR3 spans 13 amino acids. Germline loops: CDR1 MNHNY, CDR2 SVGAGI (reference sequence).

V gene TRBV7-9 combines with J gene TRBJ1-6; unclear D gene. The CDR3 loop spans 16 amino acids. CDR1 and CDR2 from the germline V gene are SEHNR and FQNEAQ (reference sequence). Trimming pared 3 bases from V and 4 bases from J, leaving 13 bases between. The CDR3 spells CASSFIGLRYNSPLHF. In DNA form, the CDR3 reads TGTGCCAGCAGCTTCATAGGGTTGAGGTATAATTCACCCCTCCACTTT.